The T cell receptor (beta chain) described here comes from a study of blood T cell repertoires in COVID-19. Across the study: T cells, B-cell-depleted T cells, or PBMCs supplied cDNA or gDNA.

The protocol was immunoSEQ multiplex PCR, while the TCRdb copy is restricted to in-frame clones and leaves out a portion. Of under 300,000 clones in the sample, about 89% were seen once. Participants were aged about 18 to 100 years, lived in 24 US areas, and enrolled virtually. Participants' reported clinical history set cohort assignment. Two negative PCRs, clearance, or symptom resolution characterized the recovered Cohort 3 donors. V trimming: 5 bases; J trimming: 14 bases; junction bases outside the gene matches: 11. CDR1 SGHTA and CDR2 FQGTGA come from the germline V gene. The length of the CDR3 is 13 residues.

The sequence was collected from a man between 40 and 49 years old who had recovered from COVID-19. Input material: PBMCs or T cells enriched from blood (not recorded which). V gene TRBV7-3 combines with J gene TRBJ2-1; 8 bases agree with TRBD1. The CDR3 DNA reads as TGTGCCAGCAGCCTCATTGCGGACAGGGATAAGTTCTTC. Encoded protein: CASSLIADRDKFF.